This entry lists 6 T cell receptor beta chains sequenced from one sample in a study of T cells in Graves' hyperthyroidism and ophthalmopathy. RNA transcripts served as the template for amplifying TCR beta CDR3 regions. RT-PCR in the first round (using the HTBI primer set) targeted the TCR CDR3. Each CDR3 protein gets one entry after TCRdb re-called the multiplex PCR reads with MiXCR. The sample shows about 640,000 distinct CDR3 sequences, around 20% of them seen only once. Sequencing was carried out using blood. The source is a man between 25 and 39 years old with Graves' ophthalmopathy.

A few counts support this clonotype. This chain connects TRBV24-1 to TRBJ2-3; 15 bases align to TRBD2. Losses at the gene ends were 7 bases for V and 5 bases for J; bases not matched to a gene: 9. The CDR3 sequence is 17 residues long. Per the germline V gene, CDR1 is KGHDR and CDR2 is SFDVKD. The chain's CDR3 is CATSFPGLAGGRDTQYF. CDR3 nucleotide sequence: TGTGCCACCAGCTTCCCGGGACTAGCGGGAGGTCGAGATACGCAGTATTTT.

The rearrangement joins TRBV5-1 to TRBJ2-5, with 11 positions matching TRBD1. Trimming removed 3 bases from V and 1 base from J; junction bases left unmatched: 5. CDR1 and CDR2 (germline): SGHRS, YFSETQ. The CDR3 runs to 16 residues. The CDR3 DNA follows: TGCGCCAGCAGCTCGAGGACAGGGGGCTCCCAAGAGACCCAGTACTTC. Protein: CASSSRTGGSQETQYF.

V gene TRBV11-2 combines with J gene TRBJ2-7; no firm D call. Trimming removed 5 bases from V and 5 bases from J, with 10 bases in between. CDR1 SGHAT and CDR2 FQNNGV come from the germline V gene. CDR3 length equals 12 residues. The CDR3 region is CASSVGANEQYF. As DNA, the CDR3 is TGTGCCAGCAGCGTTGGCGCGAACGAGCAGTACTTC.

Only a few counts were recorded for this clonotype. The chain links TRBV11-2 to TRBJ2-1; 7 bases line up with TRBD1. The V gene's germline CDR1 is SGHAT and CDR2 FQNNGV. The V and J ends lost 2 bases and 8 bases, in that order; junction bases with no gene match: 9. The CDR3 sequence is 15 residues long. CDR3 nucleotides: TGTGCCAGCAGCTTATTGGTCACAGGGGACGATGAGCAGTTCTTC. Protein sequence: CASSLLVTGDDEQFF.

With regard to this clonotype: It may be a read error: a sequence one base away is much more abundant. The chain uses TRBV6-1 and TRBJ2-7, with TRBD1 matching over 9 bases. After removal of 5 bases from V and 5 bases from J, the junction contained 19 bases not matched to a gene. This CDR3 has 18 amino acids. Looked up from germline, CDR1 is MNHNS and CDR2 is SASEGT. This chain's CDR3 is CASSRDRAPAVQSHEQYF. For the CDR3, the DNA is TGTGCCAGCAGTCGGGACAGGGCCCCGGCAGTGCAGTCCCACGAGCAGTACTTC.

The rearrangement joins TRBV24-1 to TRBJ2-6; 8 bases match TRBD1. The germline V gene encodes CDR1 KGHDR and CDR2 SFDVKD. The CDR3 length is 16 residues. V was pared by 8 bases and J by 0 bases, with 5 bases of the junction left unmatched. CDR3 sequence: CATMGTGTSGANVLTF. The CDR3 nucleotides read TGTGCCACCATGGGGACAGGAACCTCTGGGGCCAACGTCCTGACTTTC.